Included here is one T cell receptor beta chain sequence, with context. These data come from a study of blood T cell repertoires in COVID-19. Study background: PBMCs, B-cell-depleted T cells, or T cells were the source of the cDNA or gDNA that made up the material.

Adults between roughly 18 and 100 years of age took part from about two dozen US areas. Membership in each cohort depended on participant-reported clinical history. Original processing methods: Amplification of reference gene primers was used by the study to estimate nucleated cell counts. Only in-frame clones appear in the TCRdb table, and some are missing; sequencing was by immunoSEQ multiplex PCR. That table supplies the V and J calls and clone size; D and trimming were determined from the DNA. The sample carries about 270,000 clones, more than 85% recorded once. Trimming took off 0 bases at V and 3 bases at J, with 9 bases between the two ends. The CDR3 spans 15 residues. Looked up from germline, CDR1 is KGHSY and CDR2 is FQNENV.

The specimen sequenced was PBMCs or T cells enriched from blood (not recorded which). The receptor's source is a man aged 35-49 years who had been exposed to COVID-19. J is TRBJ1-3 and V is TRBV16; no clear D gene. CDR3 loop: CASSQSWTGGNTIYF. CDR3 DNA sequence: TGTGCCAGCAGCCAATCGTGGACTGGTGGAAACACCATATATTTT.